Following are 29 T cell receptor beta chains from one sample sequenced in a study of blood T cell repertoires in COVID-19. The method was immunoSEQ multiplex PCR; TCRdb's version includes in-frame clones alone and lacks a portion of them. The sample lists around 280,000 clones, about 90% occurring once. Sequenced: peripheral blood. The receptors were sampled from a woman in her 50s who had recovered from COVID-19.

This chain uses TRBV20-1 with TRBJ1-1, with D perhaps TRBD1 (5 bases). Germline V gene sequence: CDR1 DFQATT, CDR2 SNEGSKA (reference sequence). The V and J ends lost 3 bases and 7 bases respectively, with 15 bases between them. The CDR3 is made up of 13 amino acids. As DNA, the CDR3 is TGCAGTGCTAGTGATTGGGGAAGGGGTGAAGCTTTCTTT. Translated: CSASDWGRGEAFF.

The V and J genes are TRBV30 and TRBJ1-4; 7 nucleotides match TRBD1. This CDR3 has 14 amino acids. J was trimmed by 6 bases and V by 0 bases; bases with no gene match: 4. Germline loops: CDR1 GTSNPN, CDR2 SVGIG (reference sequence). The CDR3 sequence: CAWSVQGLDEKLFF. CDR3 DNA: TGTGCCTGGAGTGTACAGGGGCTGGATGAAAAACTGTTTTTT.

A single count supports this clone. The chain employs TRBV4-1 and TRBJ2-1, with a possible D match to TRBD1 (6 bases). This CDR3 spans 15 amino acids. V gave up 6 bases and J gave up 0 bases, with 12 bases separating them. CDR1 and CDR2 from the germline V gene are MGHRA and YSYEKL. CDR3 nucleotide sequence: TGCGCCAGCAGGGGGGCCTCTAGCTCCTACAATGAGCAGTTCTTC. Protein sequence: CASRGASSSYNEQFF.

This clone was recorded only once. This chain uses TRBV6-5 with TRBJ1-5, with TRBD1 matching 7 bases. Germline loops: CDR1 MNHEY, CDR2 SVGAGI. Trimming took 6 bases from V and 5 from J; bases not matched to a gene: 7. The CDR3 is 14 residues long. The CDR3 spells CASRTRQGHQPQHF. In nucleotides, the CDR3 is TGTGCCAGCAGAACCAGACAGGGACATCAGCCCCAGCATTTT.

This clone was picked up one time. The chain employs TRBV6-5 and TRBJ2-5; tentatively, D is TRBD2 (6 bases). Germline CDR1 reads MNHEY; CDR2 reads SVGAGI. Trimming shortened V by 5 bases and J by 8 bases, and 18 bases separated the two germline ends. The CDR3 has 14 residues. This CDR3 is CASSQNGLPGTQYF. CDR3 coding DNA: TGTGCCAGCAGTCAGAACGGACTACCTGGCACCCAGTACTTC.

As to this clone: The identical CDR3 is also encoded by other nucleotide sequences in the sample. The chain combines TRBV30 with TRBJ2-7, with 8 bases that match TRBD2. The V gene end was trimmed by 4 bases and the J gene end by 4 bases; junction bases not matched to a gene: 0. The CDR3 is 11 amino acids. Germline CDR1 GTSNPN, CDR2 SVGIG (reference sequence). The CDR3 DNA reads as TGTGCCTGGAAGCGGGGGTACGAGCAGTACTTC. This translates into CAWKRGYEQYF.

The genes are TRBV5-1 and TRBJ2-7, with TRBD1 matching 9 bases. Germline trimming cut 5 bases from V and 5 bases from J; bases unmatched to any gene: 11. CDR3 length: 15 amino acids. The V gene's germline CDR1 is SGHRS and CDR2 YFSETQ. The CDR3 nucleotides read TGCGCCAGCAGGCCCACCGGGACAGGGTTTCACGAGCAGTACTTC. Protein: CASRPTGTGFHEQYF.

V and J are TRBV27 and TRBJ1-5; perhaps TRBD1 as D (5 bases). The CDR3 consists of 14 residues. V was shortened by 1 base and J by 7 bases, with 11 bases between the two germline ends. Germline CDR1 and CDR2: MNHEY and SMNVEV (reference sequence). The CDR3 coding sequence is TGTGCCAGCAGTTTATTTGGGCCAGGGCAGCCCCAGCATTTT. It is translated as CASSLFGPGQPQHF.

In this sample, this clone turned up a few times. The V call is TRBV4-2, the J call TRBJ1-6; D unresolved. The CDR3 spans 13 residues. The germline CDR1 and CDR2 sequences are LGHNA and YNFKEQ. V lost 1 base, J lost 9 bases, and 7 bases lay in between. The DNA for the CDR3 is TGTGCCAGCAGCCAAGTGGCTCGTTCACCCCTCCACTTT. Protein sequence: CASSQVARSPLHF.

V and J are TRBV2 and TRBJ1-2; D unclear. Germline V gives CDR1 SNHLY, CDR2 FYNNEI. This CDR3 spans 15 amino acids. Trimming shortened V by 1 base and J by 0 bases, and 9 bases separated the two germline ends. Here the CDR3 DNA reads TGTGCCAGCAGTGAAGTCGACAAGTCTAACTATGGCTACACCTTC. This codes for CASSEVDKSNYGYTF. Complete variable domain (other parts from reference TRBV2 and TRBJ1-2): EPEVTQTPSHQVTQMGQEVILRCVPISNHLYFYWYRQILGQKVEFLVSFYNNEISEKSEIFDDQFSVERPDGSNFTLKIRSTKLEDSAMYFCASSEVDKSNYGYTFGSGTRLTVV.

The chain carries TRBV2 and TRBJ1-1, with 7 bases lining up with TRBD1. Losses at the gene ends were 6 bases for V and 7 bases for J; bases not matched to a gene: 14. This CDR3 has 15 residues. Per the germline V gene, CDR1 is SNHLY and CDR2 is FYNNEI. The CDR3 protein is CASREMNQGESEAFF. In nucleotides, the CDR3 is TGTGCCAGCAGGGAGATGAACCAGGGGGAAAGTGAAGCTTTCTTT.

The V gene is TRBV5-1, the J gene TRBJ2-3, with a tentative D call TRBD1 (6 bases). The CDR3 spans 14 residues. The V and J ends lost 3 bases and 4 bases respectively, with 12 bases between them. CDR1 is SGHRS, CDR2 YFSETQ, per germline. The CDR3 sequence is CASSSRTVADTQYF. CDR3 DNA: TGCGCCAGCAGCTCGCGGACAGTCGCAGATACGCAGTATTTT. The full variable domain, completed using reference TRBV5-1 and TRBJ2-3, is KAGVTQTPRYLIKTRGQQVTLSCSPISGHRSVSWYQQTPGQGLQFLFEYFSETQRNKGNFPGRFSGRQFSNSRSEMNVSTLELGDSALYLCASSSRTVADTQYFGPGTRLTVL.

CDR3: CASSPSHQGYYEQYF. CDR3 coding DNA: TGTGCCAGCAGCCCCAGTCACCAGGGGTACTACGAGCAGTACTTC. The chain joins TRBV5-6 to TRBJ2-7; possibly TRBD1 for D (6 bases). The CDR3 length is 15 residues. Looked up from germline, CDR1 is SGHDT and CDR2 is YYEEEE. Trimming left V 4 bases short and J 3 bases short, with 17 bases between.

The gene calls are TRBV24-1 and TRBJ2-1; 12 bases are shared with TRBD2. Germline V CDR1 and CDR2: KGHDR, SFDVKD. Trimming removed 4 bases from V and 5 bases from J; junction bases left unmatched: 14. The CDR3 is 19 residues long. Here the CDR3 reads CATSDPLAGGPTIHNEQFF. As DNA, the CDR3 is TGTGCCACCAGTGACCCCCTAGCGGGAGGGCCGACCATCCACAATGAGCAGTTCTTC.

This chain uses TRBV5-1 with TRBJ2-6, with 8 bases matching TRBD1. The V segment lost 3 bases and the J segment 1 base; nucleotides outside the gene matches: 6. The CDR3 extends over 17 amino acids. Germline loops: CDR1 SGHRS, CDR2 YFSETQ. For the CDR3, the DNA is TGCGCCAGCAGCTCAGGACAGGGAGGATCTGGGGCCAACGTCCTGACTTTC. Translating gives CASSSGQGGSGANVLTF.

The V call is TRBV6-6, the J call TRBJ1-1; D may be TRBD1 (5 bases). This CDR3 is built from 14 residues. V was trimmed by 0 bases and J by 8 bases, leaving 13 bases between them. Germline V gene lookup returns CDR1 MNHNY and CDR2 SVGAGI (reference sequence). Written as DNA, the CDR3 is TGTGCCAGCAGTTACTCGGGGGGTTTAGGGGAAGCTTTCTTT. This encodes CASSYSGGLGEAFF.

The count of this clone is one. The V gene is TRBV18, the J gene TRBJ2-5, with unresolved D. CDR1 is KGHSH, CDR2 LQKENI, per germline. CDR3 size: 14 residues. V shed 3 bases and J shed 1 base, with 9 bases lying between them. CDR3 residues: CASSPLMAQETQYF. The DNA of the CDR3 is TGTGCCAGCTCACCCCTTATGGCCCAAGAGACCCAGTACTTC.

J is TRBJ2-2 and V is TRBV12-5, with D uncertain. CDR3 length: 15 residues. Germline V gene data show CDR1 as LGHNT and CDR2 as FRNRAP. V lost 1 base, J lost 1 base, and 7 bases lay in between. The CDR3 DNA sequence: TGTGCTAGTGGTTTGGCCTCAGGGAACACCGGGGAGCTGTTTTTT. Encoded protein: CASGLASGNTGELFF.

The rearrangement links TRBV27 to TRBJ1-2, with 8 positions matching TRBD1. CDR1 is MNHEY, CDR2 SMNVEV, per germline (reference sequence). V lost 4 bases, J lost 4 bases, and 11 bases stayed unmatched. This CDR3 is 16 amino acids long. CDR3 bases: TGTGCCAGCAGTTACCGGACAGGGCCCTCCTTCTATGGCTACACCTTC. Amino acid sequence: CASSYRTGPSFYGYTF.

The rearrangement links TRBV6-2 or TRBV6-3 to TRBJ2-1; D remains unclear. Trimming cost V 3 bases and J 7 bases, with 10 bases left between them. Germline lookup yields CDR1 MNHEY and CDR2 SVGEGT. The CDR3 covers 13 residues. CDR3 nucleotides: TGTGCCAGCAGTTATCGGGTTGCAAATGAGCAGTTCTTC. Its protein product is CASSYRVANEQFF.

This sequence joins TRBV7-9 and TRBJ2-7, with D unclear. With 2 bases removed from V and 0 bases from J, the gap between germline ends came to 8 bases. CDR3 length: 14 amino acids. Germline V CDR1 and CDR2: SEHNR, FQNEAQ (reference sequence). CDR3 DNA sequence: TGTGCCAGCAGCTTAAGTGCGCCCTCCTACGAGCAGTACTTC. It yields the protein CASSLSAPSYEQYF.

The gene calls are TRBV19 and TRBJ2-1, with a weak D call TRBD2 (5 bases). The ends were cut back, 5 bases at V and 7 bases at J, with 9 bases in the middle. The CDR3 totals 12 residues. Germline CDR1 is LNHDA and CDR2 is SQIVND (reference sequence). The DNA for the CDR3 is TGTGCCAGTAGTGTCGGGGAGAATGAGCAGTTCTTC. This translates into CASSVGENEQFF.

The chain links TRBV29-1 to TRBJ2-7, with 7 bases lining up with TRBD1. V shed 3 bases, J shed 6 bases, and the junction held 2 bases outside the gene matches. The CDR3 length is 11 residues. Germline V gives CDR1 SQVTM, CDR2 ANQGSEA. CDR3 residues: CSVERQGEQYF. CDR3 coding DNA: TGCAGCGTTGAGCGACAGGGCGAGCAGTACTTC.

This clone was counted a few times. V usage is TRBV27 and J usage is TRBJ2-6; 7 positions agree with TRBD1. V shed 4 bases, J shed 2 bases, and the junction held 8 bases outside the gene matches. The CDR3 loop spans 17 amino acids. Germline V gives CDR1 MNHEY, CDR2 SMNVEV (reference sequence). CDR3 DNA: TGTGCCAGCAGTTCCCCCACGACAGGGCCTGGGGCCAACGTCCTGACTTTC. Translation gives CASSSPTTGPGANVLTF.

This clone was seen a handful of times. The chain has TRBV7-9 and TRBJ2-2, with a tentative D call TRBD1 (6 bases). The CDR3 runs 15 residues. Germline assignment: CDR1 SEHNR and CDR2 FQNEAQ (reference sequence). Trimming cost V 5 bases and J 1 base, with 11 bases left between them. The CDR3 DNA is TGTGCCAGCAGCCCCCTGGACAGGAACACCGGGGAGCTGTTTTTT. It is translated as CASSPLDRNTGELFF.

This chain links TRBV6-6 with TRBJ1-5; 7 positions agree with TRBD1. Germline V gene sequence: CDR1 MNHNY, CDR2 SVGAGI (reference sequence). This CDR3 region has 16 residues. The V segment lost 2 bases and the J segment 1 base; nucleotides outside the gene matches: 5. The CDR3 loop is CASSYRTGQSNQPQHF. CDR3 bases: TGTGCCAGCAGTTACCGGACAGGACAAAGCAATCAGCCCCAGCATTTT.

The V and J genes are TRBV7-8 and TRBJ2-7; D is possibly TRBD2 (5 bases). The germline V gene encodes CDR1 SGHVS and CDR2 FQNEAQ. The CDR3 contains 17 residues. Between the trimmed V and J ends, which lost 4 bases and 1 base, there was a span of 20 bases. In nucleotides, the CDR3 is TGTGCCAGCAGCTCTTCGGTAGGCGGACTCCTATCCTACGAGCAGTACTTC. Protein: CASSSSVGGLLSYEQYF.

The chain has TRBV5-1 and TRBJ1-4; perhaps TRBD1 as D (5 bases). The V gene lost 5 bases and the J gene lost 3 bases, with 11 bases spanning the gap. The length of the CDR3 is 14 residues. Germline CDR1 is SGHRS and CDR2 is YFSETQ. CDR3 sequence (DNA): TGCGCCAGCAGAGGGGAACCATCTAATGAAAAACTGTTTTTT. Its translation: CASRGEPSNEKLFF.

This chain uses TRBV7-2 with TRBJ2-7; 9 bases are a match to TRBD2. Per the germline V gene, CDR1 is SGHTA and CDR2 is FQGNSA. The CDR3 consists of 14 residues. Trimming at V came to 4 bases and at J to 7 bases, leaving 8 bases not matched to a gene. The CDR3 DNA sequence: TGTGCCAGCAGCTCCCTCCATCTAGCGGGGGAGCAGTACTTC. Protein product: CASSSLHLAGEQYF.